The clone carrying this T cell receptor beta chain was counted many times. The antigen remains unidentified. The sample comes from a study of T cells in Graves' hyperthyroidism and ophthalmopathy. The hyperthyroidism patients had all been newly diagnosed, and their disease duration was under 2 months. Their ages ranged from 18 to 65 years. Patients were excluded for uncontrolled infection, other autoimmune disease, pregnancy or lactation. Clinical symptoms, serum thyroxine and TRAb, thyroid ultrasound and orbital computed tomography together formed the diagnostic basis. Study-wide results and caveats: Blood also carried most thyroid clonotypes expanded above 0.001.

Trimming stripped 0 bases from V and 3 bases from J, with 15 bases between. Looked up from germline, CDR1 is DFQATT and CDR2 is SNEGSKA (reference sequence). The CDR3 has 15 amino acids. The investigators amplified TCR beta CDR3 regions from RNA transcripts. HTBI primers were the set used in a first-round RT-PCR of the TCR CDR3. One entry per CDR3 protein, called by TCRdb with MiXCR from the multiplex PCR reads. This repertoire shows hundreds of thousands of distinct CDR3 sequences, around 15% found once; its top ten account for approximately 3.8%. Input material: blood. The chain recombines TRBV20-1 with TRBJ2-7; D may match TRBD1 or TRBD2 (6 bases each). The TCR comes from a woman in her 30s with Graves' hyperthyroidism. The CDR3 sequence is CSARDLGGHVYEQYF. DNA for the CDR3: TGCAGTGCTAGAGATCTGGGGGGACACGTCTACGAGCAGTACTTC.